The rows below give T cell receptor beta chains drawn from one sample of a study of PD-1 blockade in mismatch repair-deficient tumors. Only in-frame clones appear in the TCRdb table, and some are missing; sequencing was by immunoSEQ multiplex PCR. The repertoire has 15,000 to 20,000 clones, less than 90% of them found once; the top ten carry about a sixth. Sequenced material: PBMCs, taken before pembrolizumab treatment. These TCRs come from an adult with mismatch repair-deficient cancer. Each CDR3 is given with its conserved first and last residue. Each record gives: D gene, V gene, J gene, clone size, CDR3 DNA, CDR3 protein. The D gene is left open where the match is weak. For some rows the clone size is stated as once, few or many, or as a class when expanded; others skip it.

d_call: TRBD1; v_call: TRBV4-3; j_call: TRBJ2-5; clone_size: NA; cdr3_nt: TGCGCCAGCAGCCCCGGACAGGGCGAGGTGGAGACCCAGTACTTC; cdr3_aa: CASSPGQGEVETQYF
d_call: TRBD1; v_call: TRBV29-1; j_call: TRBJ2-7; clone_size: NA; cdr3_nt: TGCAGCGCCCTGAGGACAGGGGGGGACTACGAGCAGTACTTC; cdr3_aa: CSALRTGGDYEQYF
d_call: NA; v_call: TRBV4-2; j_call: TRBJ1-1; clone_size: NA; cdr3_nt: TGTGCCAGCAGCCAAGGAATTGACCAGGGTGAAGCTTTCTTT; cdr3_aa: CASSQGIDQGEAFF
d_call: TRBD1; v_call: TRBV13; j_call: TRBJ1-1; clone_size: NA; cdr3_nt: TGTGCCAGCAGCGTACTCGACAGGGTGAATGAAGCTTTCTTT; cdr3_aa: CASSVLDRVNEAFF
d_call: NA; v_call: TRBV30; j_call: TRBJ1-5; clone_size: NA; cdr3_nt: TGTGCCTGGAGCCCCGCCGGGCCTAATCAGCCCCAGCATTTT; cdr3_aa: CAWSPAGPNQPQHF
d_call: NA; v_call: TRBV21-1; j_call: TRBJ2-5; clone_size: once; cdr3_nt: TGTGCCAGCAGCAATAGGTTCCCTACGGGGGAGACCCAGTACTTC; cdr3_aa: CASSNRFPTGETQYF
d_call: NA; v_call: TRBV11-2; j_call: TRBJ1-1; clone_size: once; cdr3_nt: TGTGCCAGCAGCTTAGGTGGTGGCAGGCAAGCTTTCTTT; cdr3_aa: CASSLGGGRQAFF
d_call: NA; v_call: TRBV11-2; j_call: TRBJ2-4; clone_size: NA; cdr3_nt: TGTGCCAGCAGCTTAACTCCCACCCCTCTAGCCAAAAACATTCAGTACTTC; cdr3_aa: CASSLTPTPLAKNIQYF
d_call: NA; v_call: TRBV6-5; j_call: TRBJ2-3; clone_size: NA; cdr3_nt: TGTGCCAGCAGCCCCGTTACCGGGGATACGCAGTATTTT; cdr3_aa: CASSPVTGDTQYF
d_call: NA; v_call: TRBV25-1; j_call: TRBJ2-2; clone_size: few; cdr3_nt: TGTGCCAGCAGTGACCTAGCAGACACCGGGGAGCTGTTTTTT; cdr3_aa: CASSDLADTGELFF
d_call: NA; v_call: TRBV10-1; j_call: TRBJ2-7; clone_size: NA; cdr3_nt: TGCGCCAGCAGTGATCGCGGGCCCCGAGGCGAGCAGCACTTC; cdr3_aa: CASSDRGPRGEQHF
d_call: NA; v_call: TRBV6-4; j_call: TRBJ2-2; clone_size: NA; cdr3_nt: TGTGCCAGCCGTGAGGGCCCTGACACCGGGGAGCTGTTTTTT; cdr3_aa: CASREGPDTGELFF
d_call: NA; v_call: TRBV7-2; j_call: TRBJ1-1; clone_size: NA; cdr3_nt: TGTGCCAGCAGCAGACAACCTCCGGGACTGAACACTGAAGCTTTCTTT; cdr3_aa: CASSRQPPGLNTEAFF
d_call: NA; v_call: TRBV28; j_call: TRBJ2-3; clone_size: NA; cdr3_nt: TGTGCCAGCAGTTTCGGTTGGCAGGGGGGAACAGATACGCAGTATTTT; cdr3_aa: CASSFGWQGGTDTQYF
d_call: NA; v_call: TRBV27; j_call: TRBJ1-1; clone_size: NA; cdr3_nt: TGTGCCAGCAGTTTATTGGACAGGAACACTGAAGCTTTCTTT; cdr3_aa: CASSLLDRNTEAFF
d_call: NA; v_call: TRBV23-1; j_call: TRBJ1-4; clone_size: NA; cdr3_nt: TGCGCCAGCACCTTGGACAGAGCTAATGAAAAACTGTTTTTT; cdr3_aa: CASTLDRANEKLFF
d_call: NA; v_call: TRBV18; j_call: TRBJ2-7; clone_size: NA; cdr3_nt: TGTGCCAGCTCACCACCGCCCGGGGGCAACGAGCAGTACTTC; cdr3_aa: CASSPPPGGNEQYF
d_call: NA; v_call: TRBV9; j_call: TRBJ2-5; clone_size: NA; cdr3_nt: TGTGCCAGCAGCGTTTCCACAGGGCAAGAGACCCAGTACTTC; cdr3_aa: CASSVSTGQETQYF
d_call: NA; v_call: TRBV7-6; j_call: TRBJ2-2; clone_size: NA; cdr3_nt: TGTGCCAGCAGCTTAGACGGGGAGCTGTTTTTT; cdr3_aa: CASSLDGELFF
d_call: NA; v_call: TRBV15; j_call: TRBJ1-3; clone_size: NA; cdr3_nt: TGTGCCACCCGGGGGAGTGGGCCTATAGGAAACACCATATATTTT; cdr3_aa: CATRGSGPIGNTIYF
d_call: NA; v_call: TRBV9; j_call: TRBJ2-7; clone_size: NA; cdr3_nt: TGTGCCAGCAGCGTAGAGGGCAGGGACTACGAGCAGTACTTC; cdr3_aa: CASSVEGRDYEQYF
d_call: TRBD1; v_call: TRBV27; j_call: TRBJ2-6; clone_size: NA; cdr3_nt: TGTGCCAGCAGTTCCTGGACAGGGAGAAGCCCCTCTGGGGCCAACGTCCTGACTTTC; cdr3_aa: CASSSWTGRSPSGANVLTF
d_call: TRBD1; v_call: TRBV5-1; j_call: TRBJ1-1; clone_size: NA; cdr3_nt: TGCGCCAGCAGCGGACAGGGGTACAGGAACACTGAAGCTTTCTTT; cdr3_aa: CASSGQGYRNTEAFF
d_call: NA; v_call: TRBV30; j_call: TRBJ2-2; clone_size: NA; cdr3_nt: TGTGCCTGGACGGGGAGGTCCACCGGGGAGCTGTTTTTT; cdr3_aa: CAWTGRSTGELFF
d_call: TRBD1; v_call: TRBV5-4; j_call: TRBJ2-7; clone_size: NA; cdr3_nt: TGTGCCAGCAGCCAGGACAGGGGGAGGGACGAGCAGTACTTC; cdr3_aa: CASSQDRGRDEQYF
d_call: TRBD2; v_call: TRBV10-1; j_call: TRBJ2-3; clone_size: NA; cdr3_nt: TGCGCCAGCAGTACCGGGACTAGCGCCACAGATACGCAGTATTTT; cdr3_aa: CASSTGTSATDTQYF
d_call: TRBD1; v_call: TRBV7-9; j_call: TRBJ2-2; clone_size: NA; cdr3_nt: TGTGCCAGCAGCCCCAAGACAGGGGTGGTCGGGGAGCTGTTTTTT; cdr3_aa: CASSPKTGVVGELFF
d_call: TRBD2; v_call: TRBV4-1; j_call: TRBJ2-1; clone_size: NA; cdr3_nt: TGCGCCAGCAGGCCAATAGCGGGAGGGCCTCGCTCCTACAATGAGCAGTTCTTC; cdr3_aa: CASRPIAGGPRSYNEQFF